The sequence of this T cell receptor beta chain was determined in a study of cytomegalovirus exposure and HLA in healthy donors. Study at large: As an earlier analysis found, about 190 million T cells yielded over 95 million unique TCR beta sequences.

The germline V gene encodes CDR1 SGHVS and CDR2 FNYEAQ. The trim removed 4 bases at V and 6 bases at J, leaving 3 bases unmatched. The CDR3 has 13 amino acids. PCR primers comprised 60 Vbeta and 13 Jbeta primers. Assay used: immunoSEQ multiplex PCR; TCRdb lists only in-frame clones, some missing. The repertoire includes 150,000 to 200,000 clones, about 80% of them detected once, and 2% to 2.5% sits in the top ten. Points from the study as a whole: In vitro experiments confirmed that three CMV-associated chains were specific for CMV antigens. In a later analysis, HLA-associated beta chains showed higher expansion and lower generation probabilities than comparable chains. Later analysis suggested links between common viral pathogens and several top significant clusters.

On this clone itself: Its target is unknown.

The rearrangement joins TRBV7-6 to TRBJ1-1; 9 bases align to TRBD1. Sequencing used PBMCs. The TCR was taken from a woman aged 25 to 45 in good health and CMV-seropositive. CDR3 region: CASSSDRGAEAFF. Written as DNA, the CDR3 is TGTGCCAGCAGCTCGGACAGGGGAGCTGAAGCTTTCTTT.